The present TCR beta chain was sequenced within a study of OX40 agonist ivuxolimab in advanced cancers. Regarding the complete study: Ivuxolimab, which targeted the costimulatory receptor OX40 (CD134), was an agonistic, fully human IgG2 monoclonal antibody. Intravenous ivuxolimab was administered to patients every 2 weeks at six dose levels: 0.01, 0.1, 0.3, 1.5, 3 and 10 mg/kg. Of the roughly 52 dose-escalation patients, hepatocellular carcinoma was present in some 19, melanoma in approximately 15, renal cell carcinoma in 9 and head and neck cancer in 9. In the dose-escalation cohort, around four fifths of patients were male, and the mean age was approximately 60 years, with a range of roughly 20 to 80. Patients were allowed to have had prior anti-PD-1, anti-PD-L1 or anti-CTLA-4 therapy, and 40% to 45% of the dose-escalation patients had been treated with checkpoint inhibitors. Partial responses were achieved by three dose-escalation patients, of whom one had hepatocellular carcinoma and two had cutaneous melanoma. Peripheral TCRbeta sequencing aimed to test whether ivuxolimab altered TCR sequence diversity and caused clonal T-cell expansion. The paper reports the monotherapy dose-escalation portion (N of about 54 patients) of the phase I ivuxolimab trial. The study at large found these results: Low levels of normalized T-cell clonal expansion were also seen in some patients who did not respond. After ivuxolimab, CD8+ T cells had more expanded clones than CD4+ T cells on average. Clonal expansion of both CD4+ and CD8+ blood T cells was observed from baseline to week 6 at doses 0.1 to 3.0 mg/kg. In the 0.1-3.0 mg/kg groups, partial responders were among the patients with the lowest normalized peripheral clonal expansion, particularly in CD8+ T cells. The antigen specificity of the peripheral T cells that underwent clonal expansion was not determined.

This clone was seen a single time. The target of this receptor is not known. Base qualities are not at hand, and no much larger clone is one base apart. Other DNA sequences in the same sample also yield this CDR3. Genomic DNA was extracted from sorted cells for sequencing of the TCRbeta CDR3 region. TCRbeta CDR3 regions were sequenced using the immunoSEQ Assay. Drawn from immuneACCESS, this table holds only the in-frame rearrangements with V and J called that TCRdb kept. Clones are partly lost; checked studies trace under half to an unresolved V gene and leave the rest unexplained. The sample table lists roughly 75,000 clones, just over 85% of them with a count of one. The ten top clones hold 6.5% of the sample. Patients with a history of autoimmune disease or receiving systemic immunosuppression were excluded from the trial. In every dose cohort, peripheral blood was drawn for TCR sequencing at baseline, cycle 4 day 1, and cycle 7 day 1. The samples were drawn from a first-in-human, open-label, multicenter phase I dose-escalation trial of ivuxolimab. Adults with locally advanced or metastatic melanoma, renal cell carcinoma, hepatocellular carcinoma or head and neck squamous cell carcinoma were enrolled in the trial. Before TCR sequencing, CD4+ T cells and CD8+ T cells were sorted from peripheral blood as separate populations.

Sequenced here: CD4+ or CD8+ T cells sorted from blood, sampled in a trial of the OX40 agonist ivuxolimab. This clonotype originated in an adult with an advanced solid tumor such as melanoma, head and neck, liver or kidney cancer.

The nucleotides read TGTGCCAGCAGCTTGGGTCAGGGGAGATACGAGCAGTACTTC. It translates as CASSLGQGRYEQYF. This chain is built from TRBV5-6 and TRBJ2-7, with TRBD1 as a weak D call on 6 bases. From cysteine to phenylalanine, the CDR3 is 14 amino acids long. Only the CDR3 DNA is retained, 42 bases long and in frame from the first base. CDR1 and CDR2 are read off the germline V gene as SGHDT and YYEEEE. The trim is 0 bases for V and 4 bases for J, with a gap of 11 bases between the germline ends.